This T cell receptor (beta chain) was identified in a study of T cell changes during pregnancy in multiple sclerosis. Assay: immunoSEQ multiplex PCR; the TCRdb copy retains only in-frame clones and omits some. The data hold about 97,000 clones, with over 75% observed a single time. The CDR3 loop spans 14 amino acids. V lost 6 bases and J 4 bases, leaving 14 bases between the germline ends. Per germline, CDR1 ENHRY and CDR2 SYGVKD. The chain carries TRBV10-3 and TRBJ2-3, with D tentatively TRBD1 (6 bases). The source is a female donor in good health, enrolled as a control in a pregnancy study. This specimen consisted of peripheral blood, obtained in the second trimester of pregnancy. The CDR3 loop reads CAIRSVQGPDTQYF. CDR3 sequence (DNA): TGTGCCATCAGGTCTGTGCAGGGGCCAGATACGCAGTATTTT.